A selection of T cell receptor beta chains follows, all from one sample in a study of control samples from healthy donors and cancer patients. Measured with immunoSEQ multiplex PCR; TCRdb has only the in-frame clones, and not every one. Found here are 120,000 or so clones, around 94% of them singletons; the top ten hold approximately 0.58%. The sequencing sample was made of PBMCs. The receptors were gathered from a man at least 80 years old with head and neck cancer. Each CDR3 is given with its conserved first and last residue.

J: TRBJ1-2
V: TRBV12-3/TRBV12-4
CDR3: CASTWYWEDGYTF

J: TRBJ1-5
V: TRBV25-1
CDR3: CASSETTGGNQPQHF

J: TRBJ1-2
V: TRBV9
CDR3: CASSVGHTTNYGYTF

J: TRBJ1-4
V: TRBV7-8
CDR3: CASSTTGTALGKLFF

J: TRBJ1-2
V: TRBV19
CDR3: CASSIKGTGHGYTF

J: TRBJ2-2
V: TRBV24-1
CDR3: CATSEAPGQGSPGELFF

J: TRBJ1-3
V: TRBV5-8
CDR3: CASSFPGGGGNTIYF

J: TRBJ2-1
V: TRBV10-2
CDR3: CASSEFRSRYNEQFF

J: TRBJ1-2
V: TRBV9
CDR3: CASSVAFGENGYTF

J: TRBJ2-3
V: TRBV27
CDR3: CAALPEVSTQYF

J: TRBJ2-3
V: TRBV5-6
CDR3: CASSLSGRAYTQYF

J: TRBJ1-1
V: TRBV11-1
CDR3: CASSLKGDTEAFF

J: TRBJ1-2
V: TRBV19
CDR3: CASGDRGYYGYTF